A single TCR beta chain is shown here with its context. Its antigen is unknown. The data derive from a study of cytomegalovirus exposure and HLA in healthy donors. In the study overall: As an earlier analysis found, about 190 million T cells yielded about 120 million unique TCR beta sequences.

Findings and limits, study-wide: A previous analysis found most TCR beta V segments productive roughly 87% or roughly 30% of the time. Most subjects had HLA-A and HLA-B alleles reportedly predicted accurately by TCR beta sequences.

Per the germline V gene, CDR1 is SGHDN and CDR2 is FVKESK. Trimming removed 6 bases from V and 2 bases from J, with 8 bases in between. The CDR3 is 12 residues long. Researchers ran the PCR with 60 Vbeta and 13 Jbeta primers. Produced via immunoSEQ multiplex PCR; TCRdb's table is partial and in-frame only. This repertoire shows about 89,000 clones, roughly 84% found once; its top ten account for approximately 2.6%. Sequencing was carried out using PBMCs. The genes are TRBV14 and TRBJ2-7; possible D gene TRBD1, 5 bases. This receptor was taken from a man in his thirties or forties in good health and CMV-seronegative. CDR3 nucleotides: TGTGCCAGCAGGAACAGGACCTACGAGCAGTACTTC. Translation: CASRNRTYEQYF.